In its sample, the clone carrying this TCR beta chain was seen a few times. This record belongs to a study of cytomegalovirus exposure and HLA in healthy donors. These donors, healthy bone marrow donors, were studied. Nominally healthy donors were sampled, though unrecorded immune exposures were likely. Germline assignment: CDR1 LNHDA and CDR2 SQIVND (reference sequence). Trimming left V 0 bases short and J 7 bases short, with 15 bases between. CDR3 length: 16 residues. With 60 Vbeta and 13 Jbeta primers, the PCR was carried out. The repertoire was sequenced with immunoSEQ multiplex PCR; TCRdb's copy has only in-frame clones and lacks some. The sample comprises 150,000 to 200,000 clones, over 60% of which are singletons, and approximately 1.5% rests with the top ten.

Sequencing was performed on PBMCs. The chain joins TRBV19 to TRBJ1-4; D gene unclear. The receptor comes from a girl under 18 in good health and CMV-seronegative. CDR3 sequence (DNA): TGTGCCAGTAGTATAGATCATGGGTTGGGAGGTGAAAAACTGTTTTTT. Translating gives CASSIDHGLGGEKLFF. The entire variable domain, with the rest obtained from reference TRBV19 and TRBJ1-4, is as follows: DGGITQSPKYLFRKEGQNVTLSCEQNLNHDAMYWYRQDPGQGLRLIYYSQIVNDFQKGDIAEGYSVSREKKESFPLTVTSAQKNPTAFYLCASSIDHGLGGEKLFFGSGTQLSVL.